Each of the 6 T cell receptor beta chains below was sequenced from the same sample in a study of cytomegalovirus exposure and HLA in healthy donors. The PCR employed 60 Vbeta primers together with 13 Jbeta primers. The repertoire was sequenced with immunoSEQ multiplex PCR; TCRdb's copy has only in-frame clones and lacks some. The sample includes 90,000 to 120,000 clones, about 79% of them seen just once. Sequenced input: PBMCs. These receptor sequences come from a man in his 60s in good health and CMV-seropositive.

This chain joins TRBV11-1 and TRBJ2-3; 7 positions agree with TRBD1. This CDR3 region has 15 residues. The V and J ends lost 1 base and 1 base, in that order; junction bases with no gene match: 2. Germline CDR1 SGHAT, CDR2 FQDESV (reference sequence). The CDR3 nucleotides are TGTGCCAGCAGCTTAGAGGGGGCCCGCACAGATACGCAGTATTTT. It codes for CASSLEGARTDTQYF. Combining the CDR3 with reference TRBV11-1 and TRBJ2-3 gives the whole variable domain EAEVAQSPRYKITEKSQAVAFWCDPISGHATLYWYRQILGQGPELLVQFQDESVVDDSQLPKDRFSAERLKGVDSTLKIQPAELGDSAMYLCASSLEGARTDTQYFGPGTRLTVL.

The V gene is TRBV10-3, the J gene TRBJ2-2, with 12 nucleotides matching TRBD2. V was clipped by 5 bases and J by 4 bases; unmatched bases: 8. This CDR3 is built from 17 residues. In germline, CDR1 is ENHRY, CDR2 SYGVKD. For the CDR3, the DNA is TGTGCCATCAGTACTTCTAGCGGGGGGGCTCCCACCGGGGAGCTGTTTTTT. This encodes CAISTSSGGAPTGELFF.

This clone was counted a few times. This chain joins TRBV5-8 and TRBJ1-5, with D possibly TRBD1 on 5 matching bases. The CDR3 loop spans 12 amino acids. V was shortened by 5 bases and J by 2 bases, with 5 bases between the two germline ends. Germline V gene lookup returns CDR1 SGHTS and CDR2 YDEGEE. CDR3 residues: CASRQGNQPQHF. In DNA form, the CDR3 reads TGTGCCAGCAGACAGGGCAATCAGCCCCAGCATTTT. Full variable domain (rest looked up from reference TRBV5-8 and TRBJ1-5): EAGVTQSPTHLIKTRGQQATLRCSPISGHTSVYWYQQALGLGLQFLLWYDEGEERNRGNFPPRFSGRQFPNYSSELNVNALELEDSALYLCASRQGNQPQHFGDGTRLSIL.

The V call is TRBV4-3, the J call TRBJ2-3; the D gene is possibly TRBD2 (7 bases). The CDR3 covers 17 residues. Trimming cost V 0 bases and J 5 bases, with 18 bases left between them. CDR1 is LGHNA and CDR2 is YSLEER in the germline V gene. CDR3 residues: CASSQEGGRGSGDTQYF. Written as DNA, the CDR3 is TGCGCCAGCAGCCAAGAAGGGGGGCGGGGGTCCGGAGATACGCAGTATTTT.

V and J are TRBV28 and TRBJ1-6, with 8 bases fitting TRBD1. Germline V gene lookup returns CDR1 MDHEN and CDR2 SYDVKM. The CDR3 has 13 amino acids. V was pared by 6 bases and J by 9 bases, with 4 bases of the junction left unmatched. CDR3 nucleotides: TGTGCCAGCAGGGGGACAGGTGGTTCACCCCTCCACTTT. As protein: CASRGTGGSPLHF.

V and J are TRBV11-2 and TRBJ2-7, with D perhaps matching TRBD2 (6 bases). The CDR3 totals 16 residues. The germline V gene encodes CDR1 SGHAT and CDR2 FQNNGV. V was trimmed by 0 bases and J by 1 base, leaving 13 bases between them. For the CDR3, the DNA is TGTGCCAGCAGCTTAGATTCGGGGGTAGGATCCTACGAGCAGTACTTC. This encodes CASSLDSGVGSYEQYF.